Listed below are T cell receptor beta chains from one sample, sequenced in a study of cytomegalovirus exposure and HLA in healthy donors. TCRdb's table, derived via immunoSEQ multiplex PCR, lists solely in-frame clones and lacks some. Its clone listing holds some 120,000 clones. Sequenced input: PBMCs. These receptor sequences come from a man aged 25-45 years in good health and CMV-seronegative. The CDR3 runs from the conserved cysteine through the conserved F or W. Each record gives: J gene, D gene, V gene, CDR3 protein, CDR3 DNA. A D gene is named only where the DNA matches it firmly.

TRBJ1-2	.	TRBV5-1	CASSLESVYGYTF	TGCGCCAGCAGCTTGGAGTCGGTTTATGGCTACACCTTC
TRBJ2-1	TRBD2	TRBV5-4	CASSGGTSGRYHNEQFF	TGTGCCAGCAGCGGCGGGACTAGCGGGAGGTATCACAATGAGCAGTTCTTC
TRBJ1-2	.	TRBV2	CASSELRERGYTF	TGTGCCAGCAGTGAACTACGCGAGCGGGGCTACACCTTC
TRBJ2-7	TRBD2	TRBV11-2	CASSDSRDYSEQYF	TGTGCCAGCAGCGATTCCCGGGACTACTCCGAGCAGTACTTC
TRBJ1-2	.	TRBV5-4	CASSRTVSNYGYTF	TGTGCCAGCAGCCGGACAGTATCCAACTATGGCTACACCTTC
TRBJ2-1	.	TRBV19	CASTGQGRYNEQFF	TGTGCCAGTACCGGCCAGGGGCGATACAATGAGCAGTTCTTC
TRBJ1-1	TRBD1	TRBV12-5	CASGSGTANTEAFF	TGTGCTAGTGGTTCGGGGACAGCGAACACTGAAGCTTTCTTT
TRBJ2-2	TRBD2	TRBV9	CASSVVAGGRTGELFF	TGTGCCAGCAGCGTGGTGGCGGGAGGGCGCACCGGGGAGCTGTTTTTT
TRBJ2-7	TRBD2	TRBV6-1	CASSGLAGGIAYEQYF	TGTGCCAGCAGTGGGCTAGCGGGAGGGATCGCCTACGAGCAGTACTTC
TRBJ2-3	.	TRBV30	CAWTRETADTQYF	TGTGCCTGGACACGGGAGACCGCAGATACGCAGTATTTT
TRBJ1-1	.	TRBV5-1	CASSLAVAGIVTEAFF	TGCGCCAGCAGCTTGGCCGTGGCAGGGATTGTAACTGAAGCTTTCTTT
TRBJ1-5	.	TRBV30	CASSPERSSNQPQHF	TGTGCCTCCTCCCCGGAGAGATCCAGCAATCAGCCCCAGCATTTT
TRBJ2-3	TRBD2	TRBV5-1	CASSLVSGGTQYF	TGCGCCAGCAGCTTGGTCTCCGGGGGGACGCAGTATTTT
TRBJ2-7	.	TRBV18	CASSPGRLRDEQYF	TGTGCCAGCTCACCAGGAAGACTCCGGGACGAGCAGTACTTC
TRBJ2-7	TRBD1	TRBV29-1	CSVDSGTDEQYF	TGCAGCGTTGATTCCGGGACAGACGAGCAGTACTTC
TRBJ2-1	TRBD2	TRBV7-3	CASSLTSLADKQFF	TGTGCCAGCAGCTTAACGAGTCTAGCGGACAAGCAGTTCTTC
TRBJ2-1	.	TRBV5-6	CASSLALADFYNEQFF	TGTGCCAGCAGCTTGGCCTTAGCGGACTTCTACAATGAGCAGTTCTTC
TRBJ2-3	TRBD1	TRBV7-7	CASSPGQGTDTQYF	TGTGCCAGCAGCCCAGGACAGGGCACAGATACGCAGTATTTT
TRBJ1-1	.	TRBV6-5	CASSYSARKGTEAFF	TGTGCCAGCAGTTACTCGGCTAGGAAAGGCACTGAAGCTTTCTTT
TRBJ2-6	TRBD1	TRBV18	CASSPPGQGAPFPGANVLTF	TGTGCCAGCTCACCCCCCGGACAGGGGGCCCCCTTCCCTGGGGCCAACGTCCTGACTTTC
TRBJ2-5	.	TRBV5-1	CASSSQGYETQYF	TGCGCCAGCAGCTCGCAGGGTTACGAGACCCAGTACTTC
TRBJ2-6	.	TRBV7-3	CASSSDTGSGANVLTF	TGTGCCAGCAGCTCAGACACAGGCTCTGGGGCCAACGTCCTGACTTTC
TRBJ2-1	.	TRBV7-9	CASSLVPLNEQFF	TGTGCCAGCAGCTTAGTTCCCCTCAATGAGCAGTTCTTC
TRBJ1-2	.	TRBV6-1	CASLANYGYTF	TGTGCCAGCTTGGCAAACTATGGCTACACCTTC
TRBJ1-3	.	TRBV19	CASTTVPGNTIYF	TGTGCCAGTACGACAGTTCCTGGAAACACCATATATTTT
TRBJ2-2	.	TRBV21-1	CASSKGGMTGDTGELFF	TGTGCCAGCAGCAAAGGGGGTATGACAGGGGACACCGGGGAGCTGTTTTTT
TRBJ2-7	TRBD2	TRBV5-4	CASSLGRLGRRWEQYF	TGTGCCAGCAGCTTGGGGCGACTCGGGAGGAGGTGGGAGCAGTACTTC
TRBJ2-7	TRBD2	TRBV5-3	CARSFELADPSEQYF	TGTGCCAGAAGCTTTGAACTAGCGGACCCCTCCGAGCAGTACTTC
TRBJ2-5	.	TRBV19	CASSMTVQETQYF	TGTGCCAGTAGTATGACAGTACAAGAGACCCAGTACTTC
TRBJ2-7	.	TRBV28	CASSLQGTDEQYF	TGTGCCAGCAGTCTTCAGGGAACCGACGAGCAGTACTTC
TRBJ2-7	TRBD1	TRBV7-2	CASSLSTGGGEQYF	TGTGCCAGCAGCCTATCGACAGGGGGCGGCGAGCAGTACTTC
TRBJ1-1	.	TRBV15	CATSEGRNTEAFF	TGTGCCACCAGTGAGGGAAGGAACACTGAAGCTTTCTTT
TRBJ2-7	.	TRBV28	CASSLAGRSYEQYF	TGTGCCAGCAGTTTAGCGGGCCGCTCCTACGAGCAGTACTTC
TRBJ2-7	.	TRBV5-5	CASSLVRGYEQYF	TGTGCCAGCAGCCTCGTTAGGGGCTACGAGCAGTACTTC
TRBJ1-2	TRBD1	TRBV18	CASSPPTGYDMGGYTF	TGTGCCAGCTCACCACCGACAGGGTATGATATGGGTGGCTACACCTTC